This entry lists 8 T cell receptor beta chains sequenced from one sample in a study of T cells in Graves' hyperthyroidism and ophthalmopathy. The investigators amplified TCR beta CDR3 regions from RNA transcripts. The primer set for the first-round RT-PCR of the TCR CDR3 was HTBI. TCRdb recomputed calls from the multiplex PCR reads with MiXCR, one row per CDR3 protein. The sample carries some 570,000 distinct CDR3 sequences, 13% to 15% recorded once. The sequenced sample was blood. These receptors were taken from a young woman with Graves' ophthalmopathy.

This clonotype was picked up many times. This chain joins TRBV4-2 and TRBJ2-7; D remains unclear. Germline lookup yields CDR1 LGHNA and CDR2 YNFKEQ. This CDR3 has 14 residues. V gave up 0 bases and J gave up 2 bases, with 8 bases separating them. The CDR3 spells CASSQERLTYEQYF. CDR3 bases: TGTGCCAGCAGCCAAGAGCGACTGACCTACGAGCAGTACTTC.

The CDR3 sequence is CASSAWTSGPNEQFF. As DNA, the CDR3 is TGTGCCAGCAGCGCCTGGACTAGCGGACCCAATGAGCAGTTCTTC. This rearrangement joins TRBV9 to TRBJ2-1, with TRBD2 matching 10 bases. With V trimmed by 3 bases and J by 6 bases, 6 bases remained unmatched. Per the germline V gene, CDR1 is SGDLS and CDR2 is YYNGEE. The CDR3 covers 15 residues.

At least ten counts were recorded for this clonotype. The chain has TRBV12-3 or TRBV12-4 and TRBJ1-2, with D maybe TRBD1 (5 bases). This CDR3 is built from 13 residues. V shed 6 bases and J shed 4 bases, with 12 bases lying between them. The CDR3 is CASREPGPYGYTF. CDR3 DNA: TGTGCCAGCAGGGAACCGGGACCCTATGGCTACACCTTC.

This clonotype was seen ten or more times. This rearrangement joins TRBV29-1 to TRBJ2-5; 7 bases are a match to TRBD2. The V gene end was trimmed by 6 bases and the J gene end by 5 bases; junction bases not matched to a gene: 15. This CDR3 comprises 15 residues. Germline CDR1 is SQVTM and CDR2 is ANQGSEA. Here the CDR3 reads CSVNHPSRGGETQYF. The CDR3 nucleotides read TGCAGCGTGAACCACCCCTCGAGGGGAGGGGAGACCCAGTACTTC.

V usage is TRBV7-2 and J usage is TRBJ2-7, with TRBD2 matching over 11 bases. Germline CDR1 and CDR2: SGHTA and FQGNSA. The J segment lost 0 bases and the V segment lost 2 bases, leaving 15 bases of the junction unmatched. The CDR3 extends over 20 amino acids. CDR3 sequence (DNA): TGTGCCAGCAGCTTACCCTCCTGGACTAGCGGGCCTATGAGCTCCTACGAGCAGTACTTC. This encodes CASSLPSWTSGPMSSYEQYF.

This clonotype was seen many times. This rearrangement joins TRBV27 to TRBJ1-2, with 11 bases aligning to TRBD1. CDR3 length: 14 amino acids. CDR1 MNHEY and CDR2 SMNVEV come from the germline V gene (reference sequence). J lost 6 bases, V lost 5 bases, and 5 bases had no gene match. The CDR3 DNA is TGTGCCAGCAGTACAGGACAGGGGGCGGATGGCTACACCTTC. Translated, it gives CASSTGQGADGYTF.

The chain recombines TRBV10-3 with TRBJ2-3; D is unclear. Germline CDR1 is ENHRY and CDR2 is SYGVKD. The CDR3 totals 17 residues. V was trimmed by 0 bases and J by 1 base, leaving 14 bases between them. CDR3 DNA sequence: TGTGCCATCAGTGAGTCGATGGGTAGCCCGGGCACAGATACGCAGTATTTT. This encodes CAISESMGSPGTDTQYF.

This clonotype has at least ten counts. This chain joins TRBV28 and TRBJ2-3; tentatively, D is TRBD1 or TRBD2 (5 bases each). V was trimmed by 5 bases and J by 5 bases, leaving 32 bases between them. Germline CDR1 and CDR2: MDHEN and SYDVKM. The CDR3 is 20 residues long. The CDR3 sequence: CASSQRLGRPITQVRDTQYF. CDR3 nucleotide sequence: TGTGCCAGCAGTCAAAGGTTGGGACGGCCCATTACTCAAGTGAGAGATACGCAGTATTTT.